The entry below gives a single TCR beta chain sequence along with its context. The data derive from a study of blood T cell repertoires in COVID-19. Germline assignment: CDR1 SGHDT and CDR2 YYEEEE. Trimming left V 8 bases short and J 4 bases short, with 10 bases between. There are 11 residues in the CDR3. The table came from immunoSEQ multiplex PCR; TCRdb's copy has only in-frame clones and leaves some out. The sample carries approximately 180,000 clones, approximately 80% recorded once. The sequence was obtained from a woman aged 40 to 50 with COVID-19, enrolled during active disease. V is TRBV5-6 and J is TRBJ2-7; D might be TRBD2 (6 bases). The source material was peripheral blood. Here the CDR3 DNA reads TGTGCCAGTTCGGGGACTTACGAGCAGTACTTC. Translating gives CASSGTYEQYF.